The source of this T cell receptor (beta chain) is a study of T-cell reconstitution after alpha-beta-depleted transplantation in children (dated by TCRdb to the mid-2010s). General notes on the study: T-cell immune reconstitution after TCRalphabeta/CD19-depleted allogeneic hematopoietic cell transplantation in children was quantitatively tracked in the study by means of TCR repertoire profiling.

The CDR3 goes from the cysteine to the valine over 14 residues. The kept DNA is CDR3 alone, 42 bases in frame from the first base. The junction shows trimming of 1 base on V and 3 bases on J, plus 10 bases between the germline ends. Sequences SGHTA (CDR1) and FQGNSA (CDR2) are obtained from the germline V gene. General conclusions and limits of the study: Over subsequent months, a decline in hyperexpanded clone frequencies was noted, and after one year, T-cell counts and TCRbeta diversity were mostly ascribed to newly produced T cells. In some patients, high TCRbeta diversity at day 60 was attributed to recipient T cells and intrathymic progenitors that had survived conditioning. Apparently early alphabetaT-cell count recovery about two months after transplant reportedly relied on only several hundred rapidly expanded clones derived from non-depleted graft cells.

Receptor libraries were prepared by PCR. This sample was sequenced with an Illumina HiSeq 2500. TCR library preparation used molecular barcoding, with unique molecular identifiers applied to normalize quantification of the TCRbeta repertoire. The public reads were reprocessed in TCRdb via fastp at Q25 and MiXCR, keeping in-frame beta chains. Entries that share a CDR3 protein sequence are merged under the most common genes and DNA. The sample table lists tens of thousands of distinct CDR3 sequences, roughly 5% of them with a count of one. About 20% of the sample goes to the ten largest clones. The treatment or condition label here, explained by the study, means: allogeneic hematopoietic cell transplantation with graft depleted of TCRalphabeta T cells and CD19 B cells. TCRalphabeta/CD19-depleted allogeneic hematopoietic cell grafts were given to the transplant recipients, all of whom were children.

This clonotype was seen ten or more times. Its antigen remains unidentified. Qualities for individual bases were not recorded, and no much larger clone is one base off. This material consisted of PBMCs, mostly from graft donor cells, taken 180 days after TCRalphabeta/CD19-depleted stem cell transplant. This sequence was found in a boy in the first two years of life who had a stem cell transplant for acute myeloid leukemia, so the T cells may come from the graft donor. Rearrangement joined TRBV7-2 to TRBJ2-7, with no reliable assignment of the D segment. The sequenced DNA: TGTGCCAGCAGCTTAGGGGTACAGCGCTACGAGCAGTACGTC. It is translated as CASSLGVQRYEQYV.